The rows below give T cell receptor beta chains drawn from one sample of a study of cytomegalovirus exposure and HLA in healthy donors. Clones were read by immunoSEQ multiplex PCR, and TCRdb kept only the in-frame ones, dropping some. The ten top clones account for less than 20%, within a sample of around 50,000 clones. The sample was PBMCs. Receptor source: a male donor in good health and CMV-seronegative. CDR3s include the opening cysteine and the closing phenylalanine or tryptophan. Each record gives: CDR3 length, D gene, V gene, J gene, CDR3 DNA, CDR3 protein. The D gene is left open where the match is weak.

15,.,TRBV4-1,TRBJ1-6,TGCGCCAGCAGCCAAGACGCGGGATCGAATTCACCCCTCCACTTT,CASSQDAGSNSPLHF
15,.,TRBV4-1,TRBJ1-5,TGCGCCAGCAGCCACCTGTGGGGGGGGAATCAGCCCCAGCATTTT,CASSHLWGGNQPQHF
15,TRBD2,TRBV7-7,TRBJ2-1,TGTGCTAGCAGCCGGGGGACTAGCGGGGGAGATGAGCAGTTCTTC,CASSRGTSGGDEQFF
13,TRBD1,TRBV10-3,TRBJ1-1,TGTGCCATCAGGACAGGGGGCGCCTCTGAAGCTTTCTTT,CAIRTGGASEAFF
13,.,TRBV5-6,TRBJ2-7,TGTGCCAGCAGCTTGCGCCGCAGGGACGAGCAGTACTTC,CASSLRRRDEQYF
13,.,TRBV11-1,TRBJ1-2,TGTGCCAGCAGTTTTGACAGCCGCTATGGCTACACCTTC,CASSFDSRYGYTF
14,TRBD1,TRBV19,TRBJ1-5,TGTGCCAGTTCCCCGGGACAGCTAGATCAGCCCCAGCATTTT,CASSPGQLDQPQHF
14,.,TRBV21-1,TRBJ1-2,TGTGCCAGCAGCCCGATGGGAGGTAGCTATGGCTACACCTTC,CASSPMGGSYGYTF
14,TRBD1,TRBV4-2,TRBJ2-7,TGTGCCAGCAGCCAATCGACAGGGGCCTACGAGCAGTACTTC,CASSQSTGAYEQYF
16,.,TRBV13,TRBJ1-2,TGTGCCAGCAGCTCCCTGGGACAAGAAAGTCACTATGGCTACACCTTC,CASSSLGQESHYGYTF